Listed here are 25 T cell receptor beta chains from one sample, sequenced in a study of blood T cell repertoires in COVID-19. Method: immunoSEQ multiplex PCR; TCRdb's copy keeps in-frame clones and lacks some. This sample has a few hundred thousand clones, with about 86% found just once. Sequencing was performed on PBMCs or T cells enriched from blood (not recorded which). These receptors all stem from a man aged 45-60 years who had recovered from COVID-19.

The V and J genes are TRBV19 and TRBJ1-1, with a possible D match to TRBD1 (6 bases). V lost 2 bases to trimming and J lost 4 bases, with 11 bases between them. Germline V gene sequence: CDR1 LNHDA, CDR2 SQIVND (reference sequence). This CDR3 has 14 amino acids. CDR3 nucleotides: TGTGCCAGTAGTATATGGAAGGGGGTCACTGAAGCTTTCTTT. Protein: CASSIWKGVTEAFF.

V is TRBV11-3 and J is TRBJ2-5; TRBD1 might be the D (5 bases). The CDR3 totals 14 residues. CDR1 and CDR2 (germline): SGHNT, YENEEA. Trimming shortened V by 5 bases and J by 1 base, and 11 bases separated the two germline ends. CDR3 loop: CASSETGAQETQYF. CDR3 nucleotide sequence: TGTGCCAGCAGCGAAACAGGCGCCCAAGAGACCCAGTACTTC.

This clone was detected many times. The rearrangement uses TRBV14 and TRBJ1-6; D is undetermined. Trimming took 0 bases from V and 10 from J, leaving 13 bases between them. The germline CDR1 and CDR2 sequences are SGHDN and FVKESK. This CDR3 is 15 amino acids long. The CDR3 DNA is TGTGCCAGCAGCCAAGATCTTTATCTGGGCTCACCCCTCCACTTT. It translates to CASSQDLYLGSPLHF.

The rearrangement joins TRBV12-3 or TRBV12-4 to TRBJ1-5, with D possibly TRBD1 on 6 matching bases. The ends were cut back, 6 bases at V and 7 bases at J, with 13 bases in the middle. CDR3 length: 13 residues. The CDR3 sequence: CASSSRGWQPQHF. The CDR3, as DNA: TGTGCCAGCAGCTCCAGGGGCTGGCAGCCCCAGCATTTT.

The rearrangement joins TRBV7-2 to TRBJ2-5; 10 positions match TRBD2. Trimming cost V 1 base and J 6 bases; bases outside gene matches: 5. The CDR3 totals 15 residues. Germline V lookup: CDR1 SGHTA, CDR2 FQGNSA. Written as DNA, the CDR3 is TGTGCCAGCAGCTTAGGGGTAGCGGGAGGTCAGACCCAGTACTTC. Encoded protein: CASSLGVAGGQTQYF.

V gene TRBV7-9 combines with J gene TRBJ1-5; 9 positions agree with TRBD1. The CDR3 runs to 15 residues. From germline, CDR1 is SEHNR and CDR2 FQNEAQ (reference sequence). V lost 0 bases and J lost 6; bases outside the gene matches: 3. CDR3 amino acids: CASSLAGQGFQPQHF. CDR3 sequence (DNA): TGTGCCAGCAGCTTAGCTGGACAGGGGTTTCAGCCCCAGCATTTT.

The chain has TRBV12-5 and TRBJ2-1; the match to TRBD2 covers 9 bases. CDR1 and CDR2 (germline): LGHNT, FRNRAP. The CDR3 is 16 residues long. V was pared by 3 bases and J by 7 bases, with 10 bases of the junction left unmatched. The CDR3 loop reads CASGLKRGADSNEQFF. The CDR3 nucleotides read TGTGCTAGTGGTTTAAAGCGGGGGGCTGATAGTAATGAGCAGTTCTTC.

The chain employs TRBV19 and TRBJ2-7; possible D gene TRBD2, 6 bases. The CDR3 has 15 amino acids. The germline CDR1 and CDR2 sequences are LNHDA and SQIVND (reference sequence). Between the trimmed V and J ends, which lost 5 bases and 4 bases, there was a span of 18 bases. CDR3 amino acids: CASSLGVSGTYEQYF. CDR3 DNA: TGTGCCAGTAGTCTGGGGGTTAGCGGAACTTACGAGCAGTACTTC.

CDR3 bases: TGCAGCGCCAGCCCGGGAGGGCCGGGCTACGAGCAGTACTTC. It encodes CSASPGGPGYEQYF. The V and J genes are TRBV29-1 and TRBJ2-7; 8 bases map to TRBD2. Germline V gives CDR1 SQVTM, CDR2 ANQGSEA. The V and J ends lost 7 bases and 3 bases, in that order; junction bases with no gene match: 11. This CDR3 contains 14 residues.

The V gene is TRBV6-5, the J gene TRBJ2-1; possible D gene TRBD1, 6 bases. The CDR3 length is 16 residues. Germline V gene data show CDR1 as MNHEY and CDR2 as SVGAGI. Between the trimmed V and J ends, which lost 2 bases and 0 bases, there was a span of 11 bases. The CDR3, as DNA: TGTGCCAGCAGTTACGGGCAGGGGAGCTCCTACAATGAGCAGTTCTTC. Protein product: CASSYGQGSSYNEQFF.

The chain recombines TRBV27 with TRBJ1-1; 7 nucleotides match TRBD1. The germline CDR1 and CDR2 sequences are MNHEY and SMNVEV (reference sequence). The trim removed 6 bases at V and 1 base at J, leaving 8 bases unmatched. This CDR3 has 15 amino acids. The CDR3 nucleotides are TGTGCCAGCAGACTCTACTCAGGGGGGAACACTGAAGCTTTCTTT. Protein product: CASRLYSGGNTEAFF.

The rearrangement links TRBV5-6 to TRBJ2-1; 9 bases align to TRBD2. The CDR3 has 18 residues. J lost 5 bases, V lost 2 bases, and 14 bases had no gene match. The germline gives CDR1 SGHDT, CDR2 YYEEEE. For the CDR3, the DNA is TGTGCCAGCAGCTTTCTTTTCCGAGTCGCGGGAGGGAACAATGAGCAGTTCTTC. This codes for CASSFLFRVAGGNNEQFF.

The chain is built from TRBV7-9 and TRBJ1-4, with TRBD1 matching over 9 bases. In germline, CDR1 is SEHNR, CDR2 FQNEAQ (reference sequence). V dropped 1 base and J dropped 8; count of bases not matched to a gene: 5. There are 15 residues in the CDR3. The CDR3 DNA reads as TGTGCCAGCAGCTTAGGGGGACAGGGAGGAGAAAAACTGTTTTTT. Amino acids: CASSLGGQGGEKLFF.

The chain links TRBV2 to TRBJ1-2; D call uncertain. The CDR3 is 12 amino acids. V dropped 7 bases and J dropped 5 bases, with 11 bases sitting between them. Germline V CDR1 and CDR2: SNHLY, FYNNEI. CDR3 in amino acids: CASKENSYGYTF. In DNA, the CDR3 is TGTGCCAGCAAAGAGAACTCTTATGGCTACACCTTC.

This clone was picked up many times. This rearrangement joins TRBV6-5 to TRBJ2-5, with TRBD2 matching 8 bases. Germline loops: CDR1 MNHEY, CDR2 SVGAGI. The CDR3 has 13 residues. The CDR3 nucleotides read TGTGCAAGCTCGGGTAGCGGGACCGAGACCCAGTACTTC. It translates to CASSGSGTETQYF.

V and J are TRBV7-9 and TRBJ1-4; TRBD1 aligns across 12 bases. Germline assignment: CDR1 SEHNR and CDR2 FQNEAQ (reference sequence). The CDR3 totals 14 residues. V gave up 5 bases and J gave up 8 bases; unmatched junction bases: 3. CDR3 nucleotides: TGTGCCAGCAGCCTCGGGACAGGGGGCGAAAAACTGTTTTTT. Protein: CASSLGTGGEKLFF.

The chain is built from TRBV19 and TRBJ2-7; maybe TRBD1 (5 bases). Looked up from germline, CDR1 is LNHDA and CDR2 is SQIVND (reference sequence). The CDR3 consists of 17 residues. Trimming removed 3 bases from V and 2 bases from J, with 20 bases in between. Here the CDR3 reads CASSIGFRGELPYEQYF. The CDR3 nucleotides read TGTGCCAGTAGTATCGGCTTTAGGGGCGAACTCCCCTACGAGCAGTACTTC.

The V call is TRBV4-3, the J call TRBJ2-3; weak D call: TRBD1 (5 bases). Germline-derived CDR1 and CDR2 are LGHNA and YSLEER. The V end lost 0 bases, the J end lost 0 bases, and 10 bases lay between the germline ends. The CDR3 extends over 16 amino acids. CDR3 sequence: CASSQEGAASTDTQYF. As DNA, the CDR3 is TGCGCCAGCAGCCAAGAAGGGGCAGCTAGCACAGATACGCAGTATTTT.

This chain connects TRBV15 to TRBJ2-5, with TRBD1 matching over 7 bases. The CDR3 has 15 amino acids. CDR1 and CDR2 from the germline V gene are LNHNV and YYDKDF (reference sequence). V was pared by 2 bases and J by 2 bases, with 5 bases of the junction left unmatched. CDR3 sequence (DNA): TGTGCCACCAGCAGAATTTCGGGACAGCAAGAGACCCAGTACTTC. Its protein is CATSRISGQQETQYF.

The rearrangement joins TRBV11-3 to TRBJ1-2; the match to TRBD1 covers 7 bases. This CDR3 has 15 residues. Trimming cost V 1 base and J 0 bases; bases outside gene matches: 2. Germline values: CDR1 SGHNT, CDR2 YENEEA. The CDR3 DNA sequence: TGTGCCAGCAGCTTAGGGGACAGAGCTAACTATGGCTACACCTTC. This codes for CASSLGDRANYGYTF.

This sequence joins TRBV11-1 and TRBJ2-1; D uncertain. The CDR3 spans 13 residues. Germline CDR1 reads SGHAT; CDR2 reads FQDESV (reference sequence). The ends were cut back, 1 base at V and 3 bases at J, with 4 bases in the middle. The CDR3 here is CASSLGLYNEQFF. CDR3 nucleotides: TGTGCCAGCAGCTTAGGACTCTACAATGAGCAGTTCTTC.

V gene TRBV18 combines with J gene TRBJ2-7; D might be TRBD2 (5 bases). CDR3 length: 14 amino acids. V lost 2 bases to trimming and J lost 2 bases, with 10 bases between them. Per the germline V gene, CDR1 is KGHSH and CDR2 is LQKENI. CDR3 loop: CASSPGREPYEQYF. The CDR3 DNA reads TGTGCCAGCTCACCAGGGAGAGAACCCTACGAGCAGTACTTC.

In this sample, this clone turned up a few times. The rearrangement uses TRBV15 and TRBJ1-3, with D unclear. V was pared by 2 bases and J by 0 bases, with 8 bases between. The CDR3 length is 15 residues. The germline V gene encodes CDR1 LNHNV and CDR2 YYDKDF (reference sequence). CDR3 region: CATSRSPVSGNTIYF. As DNA, the CDR3 is TGTGCCACCAGCAGATCTCCCGTCTCTGGAAACACCATATATTTT.

This chain links TRBV6-1 with TRBJ2-3, with 8 positions matching TRBD2. This CDR3 comprises 15 residues. Trimming removed 3 bases from V and 5 bases from J; junction bases left unmatched: 7. Looked up from germline, CDR1 is MNHNS and CDR2 is SASEGT. As DNA, the CDR3 is TGTGCCAGCAGTGAGGGTAGCGGGGTTATAGATACGCAGTATTTT. It translates to CASSEGSGVIDTQYF.

This sequence joins TRBV5-1 and TRBJ1-1, with TRBD1 matching over 10 bases. The CDR3 consists of 15 residues. With V trimmed by 2 bases and J by 2 bases, 3 bases remained unmatched. Germline V lookup: CDR1 SGHRS, CDR2 YFSETQ. The CDR3 here is CASSFWTGGNTEAFF. As DNA, the CDR3 is TGCGCCAGCAGCTTCTGGACAGGGGGAAACACTGAAGCTTTCTTT.